This TCR beta chain is drawn from a study of T cells in Graves' hyperthyroidism and ophthalmopathy. General study points: In blood, most of the thyroid clonotypes expanded above 0.001 were also present.

Authors of the study amplified TCR beta CDR3 regions from RNA transcripts. First-round RT-PCR with HTBI primers amplified the TCR CDR3 region. TCRdb called the multiplex PCR reads again in MiXCR, with one record for every CDR3 protein. Here the sample spans some 200,000 distinct CDR3 sequences, around 17% being singletons. Looked up from germline, CDR1 is DFQATT and CDR2 is SNEGSKA (reference sequence). V lost 4 bases, J lost 1 base, and 7 bases lay in between. The CDR3 extends over 12 amino acids. Clinicians diagnosed patients from clinical symptoms, serum thyroxine and TRAb, thyroid ultrasound and orbital computed tomography. In its sample, this clonotype was seen a few times. Its antigen is not known.

The clonotype originates from a woman aged 45-65 years with Graves' hyperthyroidism. The sample comprised blood. The chain has TRBV20-1 and TRBJ1-1; D not resolved. The CDR3 reads CSAKVPNTEAFF. DNA of the CDR3: TGCAGTGCTAAAGTTCCGAACACTGAAGCTTTCTTT.